The clone carrying this TCR beta chain turned up a few times. Its antigen is currently unknown. These data are taken from a study of blood T cells in healthy people across ages. Study-level findings and limits: There were more naive CD4+ cells and higher diversity in long-lived donors than in aged donors.

Isolation of PBMCs gave at least 7 million cells per sample. Per sample, extraction of total RNA gave at least 6 micrograms in every case. CDR3 length: 11 amino acids. CDR1 GTSNPN and CDR2 SVGIG come from the germline V gene (reference sequence). V lost 2 bases, J lost 2 bases, and 4 bases lay in between. PCR was performed a second time for about 6 to 12 cycles using a sample-barcoded 5' primer and a J-beta primer mix. Each cDNA was tagged by a template-switch adaptor containing 12 random nucleotides. Using its own MiXCR run on the 5' RACE reads, TCRdb lists one record per CDR3 protein. The top ten hold over 15% of the sample, which has hundreds of thousands of distinct CDR3 sequences, 46% seen once.

The chain links TRBV30 to TRBJ2-7; D gene ambiguous. This receptor was obtained from a man older than 75 in good health. Sequenced material: blood. The CDR3 sequence is CAWSNTYEQYF. The CDR3 coding sequence is TGTGCCTGGAGTAACACCTACGAGCAGTACTTC.